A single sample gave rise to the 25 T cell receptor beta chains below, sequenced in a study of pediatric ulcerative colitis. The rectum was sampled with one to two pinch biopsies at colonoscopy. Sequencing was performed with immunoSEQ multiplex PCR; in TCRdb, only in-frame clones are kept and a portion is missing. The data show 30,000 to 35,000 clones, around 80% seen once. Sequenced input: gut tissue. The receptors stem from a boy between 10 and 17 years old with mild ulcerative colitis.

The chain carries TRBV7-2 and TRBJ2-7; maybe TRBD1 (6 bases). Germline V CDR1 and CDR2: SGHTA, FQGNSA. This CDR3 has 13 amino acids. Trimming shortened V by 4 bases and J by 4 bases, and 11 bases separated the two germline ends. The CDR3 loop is CASSSGHRYEQYF. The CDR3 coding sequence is TGTGCCAGCAGCTCGGGACACCGGTACGAGCAGTACTTC.

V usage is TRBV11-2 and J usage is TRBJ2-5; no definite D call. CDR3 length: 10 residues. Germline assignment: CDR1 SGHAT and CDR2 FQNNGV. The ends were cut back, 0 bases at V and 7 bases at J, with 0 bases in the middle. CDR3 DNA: TGTGCCAGCAGCTTAGAGACCCAGTACTTC. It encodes CASSLETQYF.

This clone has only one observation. In nucleotides, the CDR3 is TGTGCCAGTGGAAGCGGGGGGGTTTACAATGAGCAGTTCTTC. Translation gives CASGSGGVYNEQFF. The V gene is TRBV6-1, the J gene TRBJ2-1; 10 bases agree with TRBD2. CDR3 size: 14 residues. Germline CDR1 MNHNS, CDR2 SASEGT. V shed 9 bases, J shed 4 bases, and the junction held 6 bases outside the gene matches.

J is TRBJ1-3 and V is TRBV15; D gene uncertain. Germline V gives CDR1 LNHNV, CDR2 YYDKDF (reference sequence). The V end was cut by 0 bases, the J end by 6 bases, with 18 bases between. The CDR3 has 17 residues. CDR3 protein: CATSRDVGRLATNTIYF. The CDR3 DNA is TGTGCCACCAGCAGAGATGTCGGCCGGTTGGCCACAAACACCATATATTTT.

The CDR3 loop reads CASSPRQEQFF. The CDR3 region has the DNA TGTGCCAGCAGCCCCCGACAGGAGCAGTTCTTC. This rearrangement joins TRBV7-2 to TRBJ2-1, with D maybe TRBD1 (5 bases). Trimming took off 5 bases at V and 10 bases at J, with 9 bases between the two ends. CDR1 is SGHTA and CDR2 is FQGNSA in the germline V gene. The CDR3 runs 11 residues.

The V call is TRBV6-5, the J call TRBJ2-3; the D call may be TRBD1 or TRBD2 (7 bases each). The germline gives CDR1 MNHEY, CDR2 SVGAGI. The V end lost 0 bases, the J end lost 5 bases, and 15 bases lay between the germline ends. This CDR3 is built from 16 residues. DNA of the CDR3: TGTGCCAGCAGTTACTCTCAGGGGGGGCCGGGAGATACGCAGTATTTT. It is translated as CASSYSQGGPGDTQYF.

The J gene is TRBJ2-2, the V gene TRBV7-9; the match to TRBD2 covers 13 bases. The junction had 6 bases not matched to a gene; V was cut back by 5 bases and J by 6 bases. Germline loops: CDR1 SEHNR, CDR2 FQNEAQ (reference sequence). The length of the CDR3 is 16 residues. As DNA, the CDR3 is TGTGCCAGCAGCGCAAGACTAGCGGGGGGACCCGGGGAGCTGTTTTTT. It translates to CASSARLAGGPGELFF.

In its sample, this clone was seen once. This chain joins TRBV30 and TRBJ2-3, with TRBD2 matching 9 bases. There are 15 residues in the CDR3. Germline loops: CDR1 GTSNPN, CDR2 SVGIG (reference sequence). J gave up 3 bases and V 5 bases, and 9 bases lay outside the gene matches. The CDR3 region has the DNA TGTGCCTGGGCACTCGGCGGGGGGGGAACAGATACGCAGTATTTT. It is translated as CAWALGGGGTDTQYF.

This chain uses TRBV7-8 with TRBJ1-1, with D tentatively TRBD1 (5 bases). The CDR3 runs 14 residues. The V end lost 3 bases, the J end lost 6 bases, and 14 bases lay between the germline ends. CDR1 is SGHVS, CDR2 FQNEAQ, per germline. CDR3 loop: CASSLQGVGPEAFF. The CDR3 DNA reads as TGTGCCAGCAGCTTGCAGGGAGTTGGGCCTGAAGCTTTCTTT.

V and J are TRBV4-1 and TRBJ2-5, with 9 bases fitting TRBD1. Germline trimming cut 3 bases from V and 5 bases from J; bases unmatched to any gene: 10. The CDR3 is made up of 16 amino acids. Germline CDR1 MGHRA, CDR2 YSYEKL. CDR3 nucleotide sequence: TGCGCCAGCAGCCATGGGCGAAGGACAGGGGTTGAGACCCAGTACTTC. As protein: CASSHGRRTGVETQYF.

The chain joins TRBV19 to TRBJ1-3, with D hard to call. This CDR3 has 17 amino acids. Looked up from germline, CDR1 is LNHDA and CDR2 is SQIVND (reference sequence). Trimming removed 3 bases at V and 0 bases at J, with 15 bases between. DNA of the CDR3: TGTGCCAGTAGTATCCGGACGGAGGTAAACTCTGGAAACACCATATATTTT. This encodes CASSIRTEVNSGNTIYF. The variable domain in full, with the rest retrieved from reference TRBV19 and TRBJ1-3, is DGGITQSPKYLFRKEGQNVTLSCEQNLNHDAMYWYRQDPGQGLRLIYYSQIVNDFQKGDIAEGYSVSREKKESFPLTVTSAQKNPTAFYLCASSIRTEVNSGNTIYFGEGSWLTVV.

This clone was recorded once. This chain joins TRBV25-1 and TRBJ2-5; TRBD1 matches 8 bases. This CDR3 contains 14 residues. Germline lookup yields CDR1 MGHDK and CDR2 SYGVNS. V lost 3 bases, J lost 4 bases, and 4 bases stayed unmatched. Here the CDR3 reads CASSDQGARETQYF. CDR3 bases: TGTGCCAGCAGTGACCAGGGGGCGAGAGAGACCCAGTACTTC.

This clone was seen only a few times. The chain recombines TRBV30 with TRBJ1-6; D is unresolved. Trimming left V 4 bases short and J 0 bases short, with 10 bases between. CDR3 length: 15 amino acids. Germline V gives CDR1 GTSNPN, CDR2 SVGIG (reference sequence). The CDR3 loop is CAWNEESSYNSPLHF. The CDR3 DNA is TGTGCCTGGAACGAGGAGAGCTCCTATAATTCACCCCTCCACTTT.

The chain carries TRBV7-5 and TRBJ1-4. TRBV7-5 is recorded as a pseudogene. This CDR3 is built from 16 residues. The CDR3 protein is CVRSLEPGGGVEKLFF. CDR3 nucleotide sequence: TGTGTCAGAAGCTTAGAGCCGGGGGGTGGAGTTGAAAAACTGTTTTTT.

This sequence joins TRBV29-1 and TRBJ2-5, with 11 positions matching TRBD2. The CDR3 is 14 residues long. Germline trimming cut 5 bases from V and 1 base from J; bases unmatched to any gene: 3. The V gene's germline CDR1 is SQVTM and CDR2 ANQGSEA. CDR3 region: CSVYGLAGQETQYF. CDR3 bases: TGCAGCGTTTATGGACTAGCGGGCCAAGAGACCCAGTACTTC.

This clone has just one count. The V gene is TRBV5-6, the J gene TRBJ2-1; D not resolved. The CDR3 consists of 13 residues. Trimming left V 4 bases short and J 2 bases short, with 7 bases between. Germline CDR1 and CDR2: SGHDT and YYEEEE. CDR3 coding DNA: TGTGCCAGCAGCCTGGATACCTACAATGAGCAGTTCTTC. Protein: CASSLDTYNEQFF.

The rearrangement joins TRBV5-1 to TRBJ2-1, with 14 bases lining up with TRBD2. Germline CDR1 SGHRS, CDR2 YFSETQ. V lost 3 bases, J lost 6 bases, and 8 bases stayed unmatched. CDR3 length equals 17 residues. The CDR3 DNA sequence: TGCGCCAGCAGCTGGACCGGACTAGCGGGGGGAGCCAATGAGCAGTTCTTC. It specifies CASSWTGLAGGANEQFF.

CDR3 region: CASGLVGFPYSNQPQHF. The CDR3 coding sequence is TGTGCTAGTGGTTTGGTAGGGTTCCCTTATAGCAATCAGCCCCAGCATTTT. V gene TRBV12-5 combines with J gene TRBJ1-5; D call uncertain. The V end was cut by 0 bases, the J end by 0 bases, with 12 bases between. Per the germline V gene, CDR1 is LGHNT and CDR2 is FRNRAP. CDR3 length equals 17 residues. Using reference TRBV12-5 and TRBJ1-5 for the parts outside the CDR3, the full variable domain is DARVTQTPRHKVTEMGQEVTMRCQPILGHNTVFWYRQTMMQGLELLAYFRNRAPLDDSGMPKDRFSAEMPDATLATLKIQPSEPRDSAVYFCASGLVGFPYSNQPQHFGDGTRLSIL.

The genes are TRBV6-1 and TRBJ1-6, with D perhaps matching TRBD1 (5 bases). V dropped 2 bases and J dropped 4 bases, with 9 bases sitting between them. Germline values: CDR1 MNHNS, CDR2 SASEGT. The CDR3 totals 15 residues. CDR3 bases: TGTGCCAGCAGTGAATTGACAGCTTATAATTCACCCCTCCACTTT. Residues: CASSELTAYNSPLHF.

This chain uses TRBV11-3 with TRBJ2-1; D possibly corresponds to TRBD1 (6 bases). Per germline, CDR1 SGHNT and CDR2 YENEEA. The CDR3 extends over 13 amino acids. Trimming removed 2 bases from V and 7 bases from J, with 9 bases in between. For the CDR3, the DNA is TGTGCCAGCAGCTTATCCGGGACAAATGAGCAGTTCTTC. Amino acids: CASSLSGTNEQFF.

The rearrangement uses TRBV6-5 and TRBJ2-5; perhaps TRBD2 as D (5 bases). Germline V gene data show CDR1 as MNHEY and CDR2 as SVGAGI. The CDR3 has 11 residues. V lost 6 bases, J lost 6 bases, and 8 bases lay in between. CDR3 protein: CASRSGKTQYF. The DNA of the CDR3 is TGTGCCAGCAGATCGGGAAAGACCCAGTACTTC.

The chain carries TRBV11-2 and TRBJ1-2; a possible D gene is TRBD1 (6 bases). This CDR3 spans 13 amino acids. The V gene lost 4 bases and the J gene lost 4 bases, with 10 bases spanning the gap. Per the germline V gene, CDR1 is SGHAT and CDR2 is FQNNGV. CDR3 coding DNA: TGTGCCAGCAGCTCCATACAGGGCTATGGCTACACCTTC. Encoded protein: CASSSIQGYGYTF. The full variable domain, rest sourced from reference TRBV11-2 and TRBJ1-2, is EAGVAQSPRYKIIEKRQSVAFWCNPISGHATLYWYQQILGQGPKLLIQFQNNGVVDDSQLPKDRFSAERLKGVDSTLKIQPAKLEDSAVYLCASSSIQGYGYTFGSGTRLTVV.

CDR3 nucleotides: TGTGCCAGCAGGGAGAATCGGGACTCATCGGCGCAGTACTTC. As protein: CASRENRDSSAQYF. The gene calls are TRBV2 and TRBJ2-7, with a possible D match to TRBD2 (6 bases). V was clipped by 6 bases and J by 9 bases, with 21 bases between them. The length of the CDR3 is 14 residues. The germline gives CDR1 SNHLY, CDR2 FYNNEI.

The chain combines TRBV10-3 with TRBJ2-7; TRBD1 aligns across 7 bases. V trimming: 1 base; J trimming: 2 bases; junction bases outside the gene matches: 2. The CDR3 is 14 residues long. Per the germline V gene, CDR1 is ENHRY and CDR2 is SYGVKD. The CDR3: CAISEYRGAYEQYF. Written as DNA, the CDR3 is TGTGCCATCAGTGAGTACAGGGGAGCCTACGAGCAGTACTTC.

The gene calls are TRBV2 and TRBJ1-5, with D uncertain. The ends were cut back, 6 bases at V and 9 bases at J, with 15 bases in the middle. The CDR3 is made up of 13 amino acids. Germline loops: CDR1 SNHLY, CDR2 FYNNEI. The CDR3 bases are TGTGCCAGCAGCGGCCCCCCCAAGGGGCCCCAGCATTTT. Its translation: CASSGPPKGPQHF.